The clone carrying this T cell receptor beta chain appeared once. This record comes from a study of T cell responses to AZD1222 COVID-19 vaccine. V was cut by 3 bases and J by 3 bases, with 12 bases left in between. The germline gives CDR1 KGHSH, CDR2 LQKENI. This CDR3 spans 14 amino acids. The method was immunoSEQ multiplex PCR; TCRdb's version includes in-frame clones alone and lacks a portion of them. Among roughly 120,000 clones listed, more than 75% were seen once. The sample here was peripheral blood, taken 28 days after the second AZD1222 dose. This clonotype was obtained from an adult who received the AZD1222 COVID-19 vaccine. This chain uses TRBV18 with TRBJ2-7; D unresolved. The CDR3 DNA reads TGTGCCAGCTCACCCGACTCGGCTTTCTACGAGCAGTACTTC. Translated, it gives CASSPDSAFYEQYF.